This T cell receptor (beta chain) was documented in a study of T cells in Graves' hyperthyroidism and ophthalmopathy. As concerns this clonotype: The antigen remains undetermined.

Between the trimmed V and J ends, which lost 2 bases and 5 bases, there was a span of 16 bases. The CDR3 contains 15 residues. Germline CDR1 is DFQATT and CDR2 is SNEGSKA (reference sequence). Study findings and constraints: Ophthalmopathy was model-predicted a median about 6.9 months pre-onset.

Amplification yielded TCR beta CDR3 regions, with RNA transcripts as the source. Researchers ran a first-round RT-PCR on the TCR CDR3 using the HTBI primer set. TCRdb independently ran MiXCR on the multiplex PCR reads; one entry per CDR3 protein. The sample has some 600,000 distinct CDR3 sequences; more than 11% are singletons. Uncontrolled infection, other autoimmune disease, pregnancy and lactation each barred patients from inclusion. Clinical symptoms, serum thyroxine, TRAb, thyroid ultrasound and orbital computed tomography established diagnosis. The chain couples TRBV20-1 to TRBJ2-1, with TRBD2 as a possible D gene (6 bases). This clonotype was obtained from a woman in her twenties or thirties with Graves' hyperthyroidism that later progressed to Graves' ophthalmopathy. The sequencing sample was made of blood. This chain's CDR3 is CSARFGGTKNNEQFF. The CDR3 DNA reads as TGCAGTGCTAGATTCGGGGGAACAAAAAACAATGAGCAGTTCTTC.